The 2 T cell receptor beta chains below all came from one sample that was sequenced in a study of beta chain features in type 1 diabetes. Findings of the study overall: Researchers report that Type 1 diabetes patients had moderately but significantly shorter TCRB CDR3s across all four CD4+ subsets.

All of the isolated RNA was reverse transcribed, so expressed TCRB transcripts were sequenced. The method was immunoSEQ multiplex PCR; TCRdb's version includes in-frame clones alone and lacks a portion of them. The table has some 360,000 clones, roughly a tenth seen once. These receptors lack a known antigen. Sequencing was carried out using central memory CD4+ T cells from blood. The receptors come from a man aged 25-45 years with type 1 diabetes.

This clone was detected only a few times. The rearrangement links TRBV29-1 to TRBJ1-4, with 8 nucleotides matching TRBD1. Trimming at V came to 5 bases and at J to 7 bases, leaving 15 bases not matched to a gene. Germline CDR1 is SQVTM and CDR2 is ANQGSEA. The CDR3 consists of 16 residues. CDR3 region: CSVPDNTGGWGEKLFF. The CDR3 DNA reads TGCAGCGTTCCTGACAATACAGGGGGTTGGGGTGAAAAACTGTTTTTT. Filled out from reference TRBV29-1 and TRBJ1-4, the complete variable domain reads SAVISQKPSRDICQRGTSLTIQCQVDSQVTMMFWYRQQPGQSLTLIATANQGSEATYESGFVIDKFPISRPNLTFSTLTVSNMSPEDSSIYLCSVPDNTGGWGEKLFFGSGTQLSVL.

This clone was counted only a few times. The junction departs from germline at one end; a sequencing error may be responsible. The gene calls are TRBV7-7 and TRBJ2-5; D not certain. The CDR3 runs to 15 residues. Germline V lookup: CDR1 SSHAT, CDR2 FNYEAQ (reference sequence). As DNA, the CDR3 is TGTGCTAGCAGCTCTGATGCAGCCTTCGGGGAGACCCAGTACTTC. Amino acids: CASSSDAAFGETQYF. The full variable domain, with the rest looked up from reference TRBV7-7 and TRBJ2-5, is GAGVSQSPRYKVTKRGQDVTLRCDPISSHATLYWYQQALGQGPEFLTYFNYEAQPDKSGLPSDRFSAERPEGSISTLTIQRTEQRDSAMYRCASSSDAAFGETQYFGPGTRLLVL.